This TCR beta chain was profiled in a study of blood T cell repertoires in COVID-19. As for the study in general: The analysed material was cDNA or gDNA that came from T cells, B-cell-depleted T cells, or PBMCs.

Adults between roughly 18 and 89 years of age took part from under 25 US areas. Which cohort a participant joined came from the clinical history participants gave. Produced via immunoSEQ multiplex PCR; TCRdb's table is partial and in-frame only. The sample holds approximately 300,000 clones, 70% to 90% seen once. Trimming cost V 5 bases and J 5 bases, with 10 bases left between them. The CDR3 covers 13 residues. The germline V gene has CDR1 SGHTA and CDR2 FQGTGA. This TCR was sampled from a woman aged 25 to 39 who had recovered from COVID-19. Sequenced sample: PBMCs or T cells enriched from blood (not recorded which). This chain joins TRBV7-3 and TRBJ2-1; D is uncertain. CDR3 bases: TGTGCCAGCAGCCAGTCAGTCGACAATGAGCAGTTCTTC. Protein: CASSQSVDNEQFF.